This T cell receptor (beta chain) was profiled in a study of blood T cell repertoires in COVID-19. Study-wide context: Whether acute or convalescent, the COVID-19 samples came from the United States, Italy and Spain. The cDNA or gDNA used as material had been derived from T cells, B-cell-depleted T cells, or PBMCs.

Germline V lookup: CDR1 MDHEN, CDR2 SYDVKM. The CDR3 extends over 16 amino acids. Between the trimmed V and J ends, which lost 5 bases and 0 bases, there was a span of 13 bases. Per the original data handling: Scientists estimated how many nucleated cells there were by amplifying reference gene primers. TCRdb keeps only in-frame clones here, not all; method: immunoSEQ multiplex PCR. For V, J and clone size, that table is used; D and trimming come from the DNA. Counted here are about 220,000 clones, approximately 86% occurring once; the ten biggest clones make up about 10%. The Seattle patients joined while their infection was active and were tracked longitudinally afterward.

V usage is TRBV28 and J usage is TRBJ1-4; D gene unclear. The TCR was taken from a woman aged 50 to 60 with COVID-19, enrolled during active disease. Sequencing used peripheral blood. The DNA for the CDR3 is TGTGCCAGCAGTGGGCGGGCGACTTCAACTAATGAAAAACTGTTTTTT. It translates to CASSGRATSTNEKLFF.